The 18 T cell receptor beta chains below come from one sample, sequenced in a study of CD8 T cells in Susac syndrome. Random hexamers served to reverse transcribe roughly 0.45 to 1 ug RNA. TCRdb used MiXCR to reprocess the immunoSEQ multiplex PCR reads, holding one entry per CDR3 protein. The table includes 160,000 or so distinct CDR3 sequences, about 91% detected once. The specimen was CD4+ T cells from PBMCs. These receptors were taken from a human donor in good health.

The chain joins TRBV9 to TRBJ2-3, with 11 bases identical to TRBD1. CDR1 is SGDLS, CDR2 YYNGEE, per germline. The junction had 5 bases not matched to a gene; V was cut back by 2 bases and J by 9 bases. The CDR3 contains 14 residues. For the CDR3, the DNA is TGTGCCAGCAGCGTCGGGACAGGGGGGAACACGCAGTATTTT. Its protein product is CASSVGTGGNTQYF.

CDR3 DNA sequence: TGTGCCAGCTCACCAAGAGTTGACGCGAACACCGGGGAGCTGTTTTTT. It yields the protein CASSPRVDANTGELFF. The V and J genes are TRBV18 and TRBJ2-2; D is undetermined. Germline lookup yields CDR1 KGHSH and CDR2 LQKENI. This CDR3 has 16 residues. Trimming took off 2 bases at V and 0 bases at J, with 10 bases between the two ends. The whole variable domain, filled in from reference TRBV18 and TRBJ2-2, reads NAGVMQNPRHLVRRRGQEARLRCSPMKGHSHVYWYRQLPEEGLKFMVYLQKENIIDESGMPKERFSAEFPKEGPSILRIQQVVRGDSAAYFCASSPRVDANTGELFFGEGSRLTVL.

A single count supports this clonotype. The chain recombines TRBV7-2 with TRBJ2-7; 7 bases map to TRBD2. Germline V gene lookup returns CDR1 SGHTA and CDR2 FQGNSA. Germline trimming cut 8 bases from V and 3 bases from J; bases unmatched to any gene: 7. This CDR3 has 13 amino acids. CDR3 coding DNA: TGTGCCAGCGGGGGGGAGGGAGGCTACGAGCAGTACTTC. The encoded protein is CASGGEGGYEQYF. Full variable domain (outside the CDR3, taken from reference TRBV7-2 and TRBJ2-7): GAGVSQSPSNKVTEKGKDVELRCDPISGHTALYWYRQSLGQGLEFLIYFQGNSAPDKSGLPSDRFSAERTGGSVSTLTIQRTQQEDSAVYLCASGGEGGYEQYFGPGTRLTVT.

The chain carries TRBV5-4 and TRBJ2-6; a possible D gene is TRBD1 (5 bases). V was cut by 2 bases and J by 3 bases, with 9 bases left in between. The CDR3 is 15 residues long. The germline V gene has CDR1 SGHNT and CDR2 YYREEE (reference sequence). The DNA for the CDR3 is TGTGCCAGCAGCTTTAGGCAGGGTGGGGCCAACGTCCTGACTTTC. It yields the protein CASSFRQGGANVLTF.

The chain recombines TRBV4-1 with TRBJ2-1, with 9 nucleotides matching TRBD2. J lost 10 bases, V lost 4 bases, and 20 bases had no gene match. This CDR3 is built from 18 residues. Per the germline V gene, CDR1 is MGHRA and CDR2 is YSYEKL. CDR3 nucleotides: TGCGCCAGCAGCCCCCGGTTGGGGGCGGTGCGGGAGGGAGGAGAGCAGTTCTTC. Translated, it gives CASSPRLGAVREGGEQFF.

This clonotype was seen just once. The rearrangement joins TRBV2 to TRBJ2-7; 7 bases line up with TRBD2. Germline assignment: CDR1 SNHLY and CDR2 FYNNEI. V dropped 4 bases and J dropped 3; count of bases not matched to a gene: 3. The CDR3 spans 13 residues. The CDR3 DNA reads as TGTGCCAGCAGTGGAGGGAGGGACTACGAGCAGTACTTC. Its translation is CASSGGRDYEQYF.

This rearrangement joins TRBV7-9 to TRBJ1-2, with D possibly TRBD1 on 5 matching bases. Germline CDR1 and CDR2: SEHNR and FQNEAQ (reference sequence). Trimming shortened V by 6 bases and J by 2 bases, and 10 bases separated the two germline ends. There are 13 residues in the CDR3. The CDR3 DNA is TGTGCCAGCAGGCCTCAGGGCAACTATGGCTACACCTTC. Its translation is CASRPQGNYGYTF.

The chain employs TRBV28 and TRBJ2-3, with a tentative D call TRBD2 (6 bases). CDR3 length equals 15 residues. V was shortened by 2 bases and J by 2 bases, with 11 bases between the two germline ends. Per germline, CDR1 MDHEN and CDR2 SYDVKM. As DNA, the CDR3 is TGTGCCAGCAGTTTAGGCGGGATCTCCACAGATACGCAGTATTTT. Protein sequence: CASSLGGISTDTQYF. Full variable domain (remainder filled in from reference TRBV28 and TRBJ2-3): DVKVTQSSRYLVKRTGEKVFLECVQDMDHENMFWYRQDPGLGLRLIYFSYDVKMKEKGDIPEGYSVSREKKERFSLILESASTNQTSMYLCASSLGGISTDTQYFGPGTRLTVL.

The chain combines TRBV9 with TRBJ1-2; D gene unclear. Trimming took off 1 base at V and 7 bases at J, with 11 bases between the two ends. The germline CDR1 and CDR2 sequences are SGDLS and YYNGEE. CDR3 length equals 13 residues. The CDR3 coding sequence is TGTGCCAGCAGCGTAAGCGACCGAGGTGGCTACACCTTC. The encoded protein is CASSVSDRGGYTF.

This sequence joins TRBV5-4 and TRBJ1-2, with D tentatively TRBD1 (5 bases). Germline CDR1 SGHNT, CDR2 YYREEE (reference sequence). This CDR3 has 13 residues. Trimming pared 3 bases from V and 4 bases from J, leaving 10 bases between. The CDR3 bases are TGTGCCAGCAGCTCCTCAGGGATCTATGGCTACACCTTC. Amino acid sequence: CASSSSGIYGYTF.

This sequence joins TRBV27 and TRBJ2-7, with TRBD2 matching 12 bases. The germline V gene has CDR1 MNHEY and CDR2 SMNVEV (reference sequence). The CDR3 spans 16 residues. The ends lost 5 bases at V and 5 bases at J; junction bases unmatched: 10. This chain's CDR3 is CASSLYPTSGRHEQYF. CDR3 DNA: TGTGCCAGCAGTCTCTACCCGACTAGCGGGAGACACGAGCAGTACTTC.

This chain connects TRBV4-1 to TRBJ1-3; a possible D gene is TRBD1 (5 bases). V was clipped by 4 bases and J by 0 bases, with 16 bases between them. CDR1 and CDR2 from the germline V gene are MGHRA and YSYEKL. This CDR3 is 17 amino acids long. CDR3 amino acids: CASSLTQGGDSGNTIYF. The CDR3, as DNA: TGCGCCAGCAGCCTTACTCAGGGAGGAGACTCTGGAAACACCATATATTTT.

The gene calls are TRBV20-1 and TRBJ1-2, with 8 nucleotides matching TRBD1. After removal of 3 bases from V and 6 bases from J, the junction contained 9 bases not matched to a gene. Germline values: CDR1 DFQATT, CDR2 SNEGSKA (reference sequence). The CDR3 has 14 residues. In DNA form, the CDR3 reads TGCAGTGCTAGGGGGCAGGGGGCGGCTAATGGCTACACCTTC. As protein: CSARGQGAANGYTF.

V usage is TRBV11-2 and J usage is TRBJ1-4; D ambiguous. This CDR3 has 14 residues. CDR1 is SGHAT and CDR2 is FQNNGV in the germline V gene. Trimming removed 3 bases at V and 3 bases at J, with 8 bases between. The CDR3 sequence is CASSFRGSNEKLFF. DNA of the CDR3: TGTGCCAGCAGCTTTCGGGGTTCTAATGAAAAACTGTTTTTT. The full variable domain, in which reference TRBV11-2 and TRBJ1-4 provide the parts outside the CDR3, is EAGVAQSPRYKIIEKRQSVAFWCNPISGHATLYWYQQILGQGPKLLIQFQNNGVVDDSQLPKDRFSAERLKGVDSTLKIQPAKLEDSAVYLCASSFRGSNEKLFFGSGTQLSVL.

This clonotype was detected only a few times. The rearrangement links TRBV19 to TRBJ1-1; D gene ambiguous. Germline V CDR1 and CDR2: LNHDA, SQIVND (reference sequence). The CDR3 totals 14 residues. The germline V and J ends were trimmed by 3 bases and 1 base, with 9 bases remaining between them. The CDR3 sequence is CASSIAGGNTEAFF. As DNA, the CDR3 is TGTGCCAGTAGTATCGCGGGCGGGAACACTGAAGCTTTCTTT.

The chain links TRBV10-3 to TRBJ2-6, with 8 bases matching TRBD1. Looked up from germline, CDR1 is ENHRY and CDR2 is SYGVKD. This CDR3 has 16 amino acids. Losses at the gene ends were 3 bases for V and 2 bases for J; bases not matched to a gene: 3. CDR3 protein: CAISDTGGTGANVLTF. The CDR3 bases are TGTGCCATCAGTGACACAGGGGGGACTGGGGCCAACGTCCTGACTTTC.

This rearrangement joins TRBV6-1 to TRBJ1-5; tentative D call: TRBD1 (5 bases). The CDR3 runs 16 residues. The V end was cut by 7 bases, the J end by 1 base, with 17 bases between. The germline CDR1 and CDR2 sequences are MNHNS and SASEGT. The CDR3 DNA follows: TGTGCCAGCATGAACAGGCCGGGGATGAGCAATCAGCCCCAGCATTTT. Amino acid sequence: CASMNRPGMSNQPQHF.

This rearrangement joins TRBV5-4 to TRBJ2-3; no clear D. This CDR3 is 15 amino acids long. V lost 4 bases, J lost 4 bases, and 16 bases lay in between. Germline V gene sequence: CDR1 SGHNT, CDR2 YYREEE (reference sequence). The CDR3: CASSVGSSAADTQYF. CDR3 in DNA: TGTGCCAGCAGCGTGGGATCCTCCGCCGCAGATACGCAGTATTTT.